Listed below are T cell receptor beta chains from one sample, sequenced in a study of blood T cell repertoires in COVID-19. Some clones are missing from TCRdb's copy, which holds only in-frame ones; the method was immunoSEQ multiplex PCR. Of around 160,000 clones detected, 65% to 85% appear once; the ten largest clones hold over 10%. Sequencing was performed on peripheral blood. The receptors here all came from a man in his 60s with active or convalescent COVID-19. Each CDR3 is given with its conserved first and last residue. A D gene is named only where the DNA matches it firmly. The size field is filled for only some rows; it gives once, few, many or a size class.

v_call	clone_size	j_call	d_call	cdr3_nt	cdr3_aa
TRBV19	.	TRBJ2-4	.	TGTGCCAGTAGTTCTGGGGGCATAGCCAAAAACATTCAGTACTTC	CASSSGGIAKNIQYF
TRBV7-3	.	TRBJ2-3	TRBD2	TGTGCCAGCAGCTTATGGGCGGGAGAGGTTACAGATACGCAGTATTTT	CASSLWAGEVTDTQYF
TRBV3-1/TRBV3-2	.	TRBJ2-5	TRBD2	TGTGCCAGCAGCCCGACTAGCGGGAAGAAGACCCAGTACTTC	CASSPTSGKKTQYF
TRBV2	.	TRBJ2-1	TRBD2	TGTGCCAGCGGGGGGGTACGGGGACCCTACAATGAGCAGTTCTTC	CASGGVRGPYNEQFF
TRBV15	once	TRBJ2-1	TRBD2	TGTGCCACCAGCAGAGAAAGGAGAGCTAGCGGGAGATGGAATGAGCAGTTCTTC	CATSRERRASGRWNEQFF
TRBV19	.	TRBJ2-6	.	TGTGCCAGTAGTATGGCAGGGGGGGCCAACGTCCTGACTTTC	CASSMAGGANVLTF
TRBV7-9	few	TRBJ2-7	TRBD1	TGTGCCAGCAGCCCGGGACAGGGGGCGTACGAGCAGTACTTC	CASSPGQGAYEQYF
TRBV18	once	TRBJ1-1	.	TGTGCCAGCTCCCCTAGGAACACTGAAGCTTTCTTT	CASSPRNTEAFF
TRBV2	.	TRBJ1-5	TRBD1	TGTGCCAGCAGTGGGGAGGGGACAGGGGGTAATCAGCCCCAGCATTTT	CASSGEGTGGNQPQHF
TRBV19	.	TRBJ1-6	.	TGTGCCACCTCTAACAGGGATTCACCCCTCCACTTT	CATSNRDSPLHF
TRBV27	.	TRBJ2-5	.	TGTGCCAGCAGTTTAAGGTGGGAGCCATTGATCTTGAAGACCCAGTACTTC	CASSLRWEPLILKTQYF
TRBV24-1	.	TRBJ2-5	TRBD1	TGTGCCACCAGTGATCGGGGACAGGGGAGAGAGACCCAGTACTTC	CATSDRGQGRETQYF
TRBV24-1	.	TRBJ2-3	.	TGTGCCACCCGGGGAGGAACAGATACGCAGTATTTT	CATRGGTDTQYF
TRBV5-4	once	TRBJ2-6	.	TGTGCCAGCAGCCCCGGGGGACCTGGGGCCAACGTCCTGACTTTC	CASSPGGPGANVLTF
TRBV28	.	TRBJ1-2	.	TGTGCCAGCAGTCCCGGGGGGAAACAGGGCTATGGCTACACCTTC	CASSPGGKQGYGYTF
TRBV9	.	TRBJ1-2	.	TGTGCCAGCAGCGTAGGTTACAGGGAGTATGTCTATGGCTACACCTTC	CASSVGYREYVYGYTF
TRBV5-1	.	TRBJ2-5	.	TGCGCCAGCAGCTTCTCTCGCAGGGGAGAGACCCAGTACTTC	CASSFSRRGETQYF
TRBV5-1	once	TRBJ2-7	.	TGCGCCAGCAGCTTGGCGGTAGCAGTAGCCGAGCAGTACTTC	CASSLAVAVAEQYF
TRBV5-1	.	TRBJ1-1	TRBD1	TGCGCCAGCAGCCCAGGACAGGGTTTGAAGACTGAAGCTTTCTTT	CASSPGQGLKTEAFF
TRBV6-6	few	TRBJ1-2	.	TGTGCCAGCACCCGGTCCGGGGGAGGAGGCTACACCTTC	CASTRSGGGGYTF
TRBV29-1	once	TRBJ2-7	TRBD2	TGCAGCGTTCCACGGGGGAGCGGGGGCTACGAGCAGTACTTC	CSVPRGSGGYEQYF
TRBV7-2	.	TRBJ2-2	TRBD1	TGTGCCAGCAGCTCATTTGGACAGGGGAGGACCGGGGAGCTGTTTTTT	CASSSFGQGRTGELFF
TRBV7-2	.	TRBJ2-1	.	TGTGCCAGCAGCTTAGTTCGACACGGTGAGCAGTTCTTC	CASSLVRHGEQFF
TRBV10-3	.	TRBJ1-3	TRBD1	TGTGCCATCGCAGCCCGGACAGGCACTTCATCCTCTGGAAACACCATATATTTT	CAIAARTGTSSSGNTIYF
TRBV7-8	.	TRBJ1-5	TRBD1	TGTGCCAGCAGCTTAGCTGAAGGGGGCTATAGCAATCAGCCCCAGCATTTT	CASSLAEGGYSNQPQHF
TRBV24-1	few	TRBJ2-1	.	TGTGCCACCAGTGATTTACGGGAGCTCCGGGGAGAGCAGTTCTTC	CATSDLRELRGEQFF
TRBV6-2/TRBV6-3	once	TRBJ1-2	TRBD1	TGTGCCAGCAGCCCCTTAGAGAGGGGGCGTTATGGCTACACCTTC	CASSPLERGRYGYTF
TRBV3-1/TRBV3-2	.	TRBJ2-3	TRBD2	TGTGCCAGCAGCCAAGGGGGAGGGCGCACAGATACGCAGTATTTT	CASSQGGGRTDTQYF
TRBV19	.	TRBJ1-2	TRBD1	TGTGCCAGTAAAACAGGGGTTTCTGGCTATGGCTACACCTTC	CASKTGVSGYGYTF
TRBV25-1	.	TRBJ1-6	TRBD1	TGTGCCAGCAGTGCGGGGACAGGGGAATACTCACCCCTCCACTTT	CASSAGTGEYSPLHF
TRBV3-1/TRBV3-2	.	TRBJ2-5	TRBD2	TGTGCCAGCAGCCAAGAGCCTAGCGGAAGCGAGACCCAGTACTTC	CASSQEPSGSETQYF
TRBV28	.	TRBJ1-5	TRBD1	TGTGCCAGCCTTAGGGACAGGGTCCTTTCTCAGCCCCAGCATTTT	CASLRDRVLSQPQHF
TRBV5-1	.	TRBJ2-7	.	TGCGCCAGCAGCTTGTCGGACAGCAACTACGAGCAGTACTTC	CASSLSDSNYEQYF
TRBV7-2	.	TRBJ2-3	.	TGTGCCAGCAGCTTACAGTTCACAGATACGCAGTATTTT	CASSLQFTDTQYF
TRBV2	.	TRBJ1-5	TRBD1	TGTGCCAGCACAAGTCAGGGGGCGGAGGATCAGCCCCAGCATTTT	CASTSQGAEDQPQHF
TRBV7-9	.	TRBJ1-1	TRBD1	TGTGCCAGCAGCTTAGGGGTAGGGGGCCGAGGAAACACTGAAGCTTTCTTT	CASSLGVGGRGNTEAFF
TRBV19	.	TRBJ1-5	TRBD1	TGTGCCAGTAGTAGTGGGGTGACAGGGGTTCTCGGACAGCCCCAGCATTTT	CASSSGVTGVLGQPQHF
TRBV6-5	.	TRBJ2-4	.	TGTGCCAGCAGGAGCGGGCGTCGAAACATTCAGTACTTC	CASRSGRRNIQYF
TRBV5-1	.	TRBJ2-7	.	TGCGCCAGCAGCCCAAGTGAACTCTGGGAGCAGTACTTC	CASSPSELWEQYF
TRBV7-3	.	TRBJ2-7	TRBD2	TGTGCCAGCAGCTTACCCCCCGGGAGGGAGCAGTACTTC	CASSLPPGREQYF
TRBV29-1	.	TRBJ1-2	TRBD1	TGCAGCGCAGGGGGATCTAACTATGGCTACACCTTC	CSAGGSNYGYTF
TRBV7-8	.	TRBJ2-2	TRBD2	TGTGCCAGCAGCCCCGGACTAGCGGGAGTAGGGACCGGGGAGCTGTTTTTT	CASSPGLAGVGTGELFF
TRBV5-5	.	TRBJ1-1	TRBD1	TGTGCCAGCAGCTTGACAGGGGGCACTGAAGCTTTCTTT	CASSLTGGTEAFF
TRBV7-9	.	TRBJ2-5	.	TGTGCCAGCAGCTTAGCGTGGGCCAAGGAACAGACCCAGTACTTC	CASSLAWAKEQTQYF
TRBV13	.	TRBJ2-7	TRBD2	TGTGCCAGCAACGCACTAGCGGGAGAAGAGCAGTACTTC	CASNALAGEEQYF
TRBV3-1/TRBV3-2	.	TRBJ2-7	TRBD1	TGTGCCAGCAGCCAAACAGGGGGCGACGAGCAGTACTTC	CASSQTGGDEQYF